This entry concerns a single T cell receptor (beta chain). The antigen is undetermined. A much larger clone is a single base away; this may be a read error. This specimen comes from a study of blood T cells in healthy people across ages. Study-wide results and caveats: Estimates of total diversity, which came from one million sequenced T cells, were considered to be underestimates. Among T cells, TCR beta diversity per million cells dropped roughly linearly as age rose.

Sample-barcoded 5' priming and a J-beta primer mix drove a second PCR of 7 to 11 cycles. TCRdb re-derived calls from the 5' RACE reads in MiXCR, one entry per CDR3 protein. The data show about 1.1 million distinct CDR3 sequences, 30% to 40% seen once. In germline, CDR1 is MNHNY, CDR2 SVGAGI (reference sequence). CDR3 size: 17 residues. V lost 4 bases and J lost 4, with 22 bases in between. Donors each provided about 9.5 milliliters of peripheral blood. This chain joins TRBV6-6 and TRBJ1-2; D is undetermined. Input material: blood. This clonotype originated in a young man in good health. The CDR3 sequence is CASSCSTSGSEGYGYTF. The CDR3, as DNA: TGTGCCAGCAGTTGCTCGACCTCCGGGTCTGAGGGCTATGGCTACACCTTC.